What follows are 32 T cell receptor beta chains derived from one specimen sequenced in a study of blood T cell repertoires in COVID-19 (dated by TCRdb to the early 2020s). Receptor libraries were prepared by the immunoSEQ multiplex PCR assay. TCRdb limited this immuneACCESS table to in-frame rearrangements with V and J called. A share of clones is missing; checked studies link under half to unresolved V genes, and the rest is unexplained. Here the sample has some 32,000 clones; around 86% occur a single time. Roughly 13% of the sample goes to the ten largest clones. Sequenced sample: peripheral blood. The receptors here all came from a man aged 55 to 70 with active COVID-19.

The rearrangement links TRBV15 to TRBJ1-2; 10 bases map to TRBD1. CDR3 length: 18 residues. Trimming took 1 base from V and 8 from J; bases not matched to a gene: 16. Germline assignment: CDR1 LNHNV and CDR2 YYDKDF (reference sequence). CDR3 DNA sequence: TGTGCCACCAGCAGAGTCGGGGACAGGGGTGAAAGTTACGACGGCTACACCTTC. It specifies CATSRVGDRGESYDGYTF.

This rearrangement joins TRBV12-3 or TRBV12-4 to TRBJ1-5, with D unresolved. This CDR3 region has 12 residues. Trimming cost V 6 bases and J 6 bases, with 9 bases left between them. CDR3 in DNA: TGTGCCAGCAGCACCCCGAGTCAGCCCCAGCATTTT. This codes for CASSTPSQPQHF.

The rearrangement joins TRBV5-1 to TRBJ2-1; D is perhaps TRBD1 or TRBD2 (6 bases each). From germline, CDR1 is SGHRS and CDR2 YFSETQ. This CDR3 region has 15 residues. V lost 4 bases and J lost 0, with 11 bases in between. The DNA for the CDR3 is TGCGCCAGCAGCGTGGGGGGCAGCTCCTACAATGAGCAGTTCTTC. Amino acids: CASSVGGSSYNEQFF.

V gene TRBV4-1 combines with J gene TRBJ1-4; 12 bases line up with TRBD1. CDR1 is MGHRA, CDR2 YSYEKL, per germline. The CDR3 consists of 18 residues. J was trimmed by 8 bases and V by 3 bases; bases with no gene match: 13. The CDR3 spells CASSQDRDRGRLGEKLFF. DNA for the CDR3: TGCGCCAGCAGCCAGGACCGGGACAGGGGGCGTCTGGGAGAAAAACTGTTTTTT.

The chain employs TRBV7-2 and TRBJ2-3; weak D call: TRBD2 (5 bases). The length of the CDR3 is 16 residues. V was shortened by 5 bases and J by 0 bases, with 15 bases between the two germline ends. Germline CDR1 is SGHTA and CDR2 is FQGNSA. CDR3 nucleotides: TGTGCCAGCAGCCCCCAGGTGGGAGCGAGCACAGATACGCAGTATTTT. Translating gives CASSPQVGASTDTQYF.

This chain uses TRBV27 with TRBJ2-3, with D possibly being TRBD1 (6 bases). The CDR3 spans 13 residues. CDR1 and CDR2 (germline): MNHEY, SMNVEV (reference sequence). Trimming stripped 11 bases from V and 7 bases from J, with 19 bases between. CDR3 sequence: CADSLGGHNTQYF. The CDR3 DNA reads TGTGCCGACAGTCTAGGGGGACATAATACGCAGTATTTT.

CDR3 in DNA: TGTGCCAGCAGCTTAGTAAGGACAGGAGTCTATGGCTACACCTTC. Protein sequence: CASSLVRTGVYGYTF. The J gene is TRBJ1-2, the V gene TRBV7-8; the match to TRBD1 covers 7 bases. Germline CDR1 SGHVS, CDR2 FQNEAQ. This CDR3 contains 15 residues. Losses at the gene ends were 1 base for V and 4 bases for J; bases not matched to a gene: 6.

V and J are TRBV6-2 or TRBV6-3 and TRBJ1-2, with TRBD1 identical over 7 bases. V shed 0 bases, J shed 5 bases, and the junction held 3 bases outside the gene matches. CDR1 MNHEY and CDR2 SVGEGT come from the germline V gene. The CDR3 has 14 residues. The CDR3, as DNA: TGTGCCAGCAGTTACTCGGCAGGGGGATATGGCTACACCTTC. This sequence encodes CASSYSAGGYGYTF.

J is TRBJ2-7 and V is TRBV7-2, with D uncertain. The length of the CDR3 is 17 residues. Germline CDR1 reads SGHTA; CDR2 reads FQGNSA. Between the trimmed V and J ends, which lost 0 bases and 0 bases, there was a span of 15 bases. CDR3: CASSLALNVRSSYEQYF. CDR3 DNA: TGTGCCAGCAGCTTAGCGCTCAACGTCAGGTCCTCCTACGAGCAGTACTTC.

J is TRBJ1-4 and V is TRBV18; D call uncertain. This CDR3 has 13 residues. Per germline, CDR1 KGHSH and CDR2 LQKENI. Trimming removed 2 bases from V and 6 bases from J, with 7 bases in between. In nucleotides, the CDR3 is TGTGCCAGCTCACCAATACCGGATGAAAAACTGTTTTTT. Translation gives CASSPIPDEKLFF.

In DNA form, the CDR3 reads TGTGCCAGCAGGAGAGGACAGGGAAAATACACCATATATTTT. It is translated as CASRRGQGKYTIYF. The chain recombines TRBV6-5 with TRBJ1-3; 8 bases fit TRBD1. The CDR3 is 14 residues long. J gave up 8 bases and V 6 bases, and 9 bases lay outside the gene matches. Germline V gives CDR1 MNHEY, CDR2 SVGAGI.

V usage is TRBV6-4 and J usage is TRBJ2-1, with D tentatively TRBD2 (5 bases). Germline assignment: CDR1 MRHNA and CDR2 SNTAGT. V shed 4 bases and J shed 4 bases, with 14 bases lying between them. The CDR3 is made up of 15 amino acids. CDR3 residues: CASSVSAAPYNEQFF. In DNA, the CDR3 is TGTGCCAGCAGTGTCTCAGCGGCTCCTTACAATGAGCAGTTCTTC.

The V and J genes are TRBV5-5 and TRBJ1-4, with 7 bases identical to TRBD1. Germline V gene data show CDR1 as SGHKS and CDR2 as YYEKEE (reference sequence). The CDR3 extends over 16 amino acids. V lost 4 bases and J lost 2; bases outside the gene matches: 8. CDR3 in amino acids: CASSPDRVGTNEKLFF. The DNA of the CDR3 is TGTGCCAGCAGCCCTGACAGGGTAGGCACTAATGAAAAACTGTTTTTT.

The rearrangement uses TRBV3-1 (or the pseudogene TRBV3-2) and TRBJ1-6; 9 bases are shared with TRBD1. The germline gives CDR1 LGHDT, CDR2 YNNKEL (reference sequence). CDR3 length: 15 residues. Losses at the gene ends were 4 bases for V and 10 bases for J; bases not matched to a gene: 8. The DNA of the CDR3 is TGTGCCAGCAGCCCTTGGACAGGGGAAGGGTCACCCCTCCACTTT. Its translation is CASSPWTGEGSPLHF.

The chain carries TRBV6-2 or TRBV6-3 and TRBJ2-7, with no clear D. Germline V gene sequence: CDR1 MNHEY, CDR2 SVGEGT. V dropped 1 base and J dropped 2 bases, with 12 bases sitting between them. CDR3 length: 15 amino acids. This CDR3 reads CASSYWSGIPYEQYF. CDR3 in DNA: TGTGCCAGCAGTTACTGGTCCGGTATCCCCTACGAGCAGTACTTC.

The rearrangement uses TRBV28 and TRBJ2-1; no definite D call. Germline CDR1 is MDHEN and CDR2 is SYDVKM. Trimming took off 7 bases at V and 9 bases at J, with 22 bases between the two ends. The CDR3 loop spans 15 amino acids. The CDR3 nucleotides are TGTGCCAGCACCCCTTCTAGAGGTTCGAAAGGTGAGCAGTTCTTC. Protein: CASTPSRGSKGEQFF.

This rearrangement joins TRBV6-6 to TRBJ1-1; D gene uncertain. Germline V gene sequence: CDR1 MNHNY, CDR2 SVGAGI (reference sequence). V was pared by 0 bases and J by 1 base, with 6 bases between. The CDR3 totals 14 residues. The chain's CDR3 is CASSYSSQNTEAFF. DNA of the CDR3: TGTGCCAGCAGTTACTCGAGTCAGAACACTGAAGCTTTCTTT.

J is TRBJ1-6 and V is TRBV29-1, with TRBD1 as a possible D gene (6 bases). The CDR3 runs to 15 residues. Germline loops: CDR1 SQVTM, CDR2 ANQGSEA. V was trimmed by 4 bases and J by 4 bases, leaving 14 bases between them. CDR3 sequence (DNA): TGCAGCGTTGTTAACAGGGCGACTTATAATTCACCCCTCCACTTT. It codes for CSVVNRATYNSPLHF.

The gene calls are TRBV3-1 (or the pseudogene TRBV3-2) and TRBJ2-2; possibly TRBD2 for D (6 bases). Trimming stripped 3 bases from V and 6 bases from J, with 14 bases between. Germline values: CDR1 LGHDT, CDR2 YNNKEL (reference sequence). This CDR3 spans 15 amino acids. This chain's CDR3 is CASSQGSGPSGELFF. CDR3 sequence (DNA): TGTGCCAGCAGCCAGGGTAGCGGACCCTCCGGGGAGCTGTTTTTT.

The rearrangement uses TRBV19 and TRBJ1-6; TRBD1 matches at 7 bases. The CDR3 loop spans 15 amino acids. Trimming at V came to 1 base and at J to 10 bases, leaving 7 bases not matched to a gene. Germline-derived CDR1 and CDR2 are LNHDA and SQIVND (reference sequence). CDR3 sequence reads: CASSIGQGDISPLHF. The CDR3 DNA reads TGTGCCAGTAGTATAGGCCAGGGGGACATCTCACCCCTCCACTTT.

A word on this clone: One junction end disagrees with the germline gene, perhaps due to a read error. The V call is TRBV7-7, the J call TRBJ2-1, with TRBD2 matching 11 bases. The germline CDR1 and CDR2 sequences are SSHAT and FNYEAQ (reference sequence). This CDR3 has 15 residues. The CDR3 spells CASSFGLAGNNEQFF. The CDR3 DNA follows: TGTGCTAGCAGCTTCGGACTAGCGGGCAACAATGAGCAGTTCTTC.

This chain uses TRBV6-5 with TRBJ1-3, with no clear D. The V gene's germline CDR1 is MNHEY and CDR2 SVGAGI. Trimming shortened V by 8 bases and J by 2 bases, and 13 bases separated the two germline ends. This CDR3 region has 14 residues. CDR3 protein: CASAQRNAGNTIYF. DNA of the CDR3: TGTGCCAGCGCTCAGAGGAACGCTGGAAACACCATATATTTT.

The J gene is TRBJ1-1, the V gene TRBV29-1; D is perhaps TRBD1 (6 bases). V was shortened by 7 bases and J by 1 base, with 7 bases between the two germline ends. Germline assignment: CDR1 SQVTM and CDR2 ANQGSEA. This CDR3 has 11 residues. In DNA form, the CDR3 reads TGCAGCGGGGGGGCGAACACTGAAGCTTTCTTT. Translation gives CSGGANTEAFF.

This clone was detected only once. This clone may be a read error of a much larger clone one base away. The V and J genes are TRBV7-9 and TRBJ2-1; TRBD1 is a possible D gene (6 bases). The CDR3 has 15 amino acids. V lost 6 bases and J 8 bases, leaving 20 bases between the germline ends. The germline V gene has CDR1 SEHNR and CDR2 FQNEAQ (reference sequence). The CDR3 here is CASRLRATEGDEQFF. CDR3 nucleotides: TGTGCCAGCAGATTAAGGGCGACCGAGGGGGATGAGCAGTTCTTC.

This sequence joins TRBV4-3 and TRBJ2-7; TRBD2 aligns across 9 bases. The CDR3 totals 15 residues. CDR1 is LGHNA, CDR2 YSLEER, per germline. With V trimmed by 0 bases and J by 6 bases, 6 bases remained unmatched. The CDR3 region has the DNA TGCGCCAGCAGCCAAGATATAGCGGGAGTACGCGAGCAGTACTTC. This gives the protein CASSQDIAGVREQYF.

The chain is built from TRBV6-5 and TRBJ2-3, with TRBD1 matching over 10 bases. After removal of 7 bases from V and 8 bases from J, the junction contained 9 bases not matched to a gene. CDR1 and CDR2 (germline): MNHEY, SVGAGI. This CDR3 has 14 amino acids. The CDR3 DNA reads TGTGCCAGCACGCCGGGACAGGGGTCCGGTACGCAGTATTTT. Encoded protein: CASTPGQGSGTQYF.

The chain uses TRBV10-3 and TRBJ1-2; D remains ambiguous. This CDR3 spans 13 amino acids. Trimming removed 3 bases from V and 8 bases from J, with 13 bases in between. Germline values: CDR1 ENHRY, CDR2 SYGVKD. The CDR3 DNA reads TGTGCCATCAGTGACCATGAACCAGGCGGCTACACCTTC. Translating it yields CAISDHEPGGYTF.

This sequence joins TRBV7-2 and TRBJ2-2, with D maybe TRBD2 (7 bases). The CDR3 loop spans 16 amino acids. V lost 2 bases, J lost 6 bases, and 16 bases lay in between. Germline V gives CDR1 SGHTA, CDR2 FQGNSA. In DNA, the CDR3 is TGTGCCAGCAGCTTAACAGGGAGGGTTATACCCGGGGAGCTGTTTTTT. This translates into CASSLTGRVIPGELFF.

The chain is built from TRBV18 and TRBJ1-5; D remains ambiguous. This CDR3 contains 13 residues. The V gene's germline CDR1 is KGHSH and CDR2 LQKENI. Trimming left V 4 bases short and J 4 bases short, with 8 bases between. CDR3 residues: CASSLTENQPQHF. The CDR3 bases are TGTGCCAGCTCACTTACAGAGAATCAGCCCCAGCATTTT.

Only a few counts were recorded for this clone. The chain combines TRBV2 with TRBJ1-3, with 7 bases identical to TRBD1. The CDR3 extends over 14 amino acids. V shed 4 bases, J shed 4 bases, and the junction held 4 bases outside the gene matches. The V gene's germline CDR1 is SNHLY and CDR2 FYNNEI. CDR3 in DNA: TGTGCCAGCAGTGCAGACAGGGCAGGAAACACCATATATTTT. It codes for CASSADRAGNTIYF.

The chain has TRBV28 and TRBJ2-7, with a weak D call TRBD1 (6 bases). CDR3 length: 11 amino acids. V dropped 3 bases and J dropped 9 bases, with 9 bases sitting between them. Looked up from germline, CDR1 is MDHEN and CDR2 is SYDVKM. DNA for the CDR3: TGTGCCAGCAGTTTGACAGGACGGCAGTACTTC. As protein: CASSLTGRQYF.

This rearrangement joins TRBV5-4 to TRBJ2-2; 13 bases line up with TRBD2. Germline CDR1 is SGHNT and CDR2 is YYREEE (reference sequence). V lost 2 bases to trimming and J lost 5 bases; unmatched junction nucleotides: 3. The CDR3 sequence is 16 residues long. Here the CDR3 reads CASSLVGLAGTGELFF. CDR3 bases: TGTGCCAGCAGCTTAGTGGGACTAGCGGGGACCGGGGAGCTGTTTTTT.